This passage covers 10 T cell receptor beta chains from one sample sequenced in a study of blood T cells in healthy people across ages. With a J-beta primer mix and a sample-barcoded 5' primer, a second PCR ran about 6 to 11 cycles. TCRdb re-called the 5' RACE reads through MiXCR, storing one row per CDR3 protein. This sample has about 1.6 million distinct CDR3 sequences, with about 31% found just once. The sequenced sample consisted of blood. All receptors come from a woman in her twenties or thirties in good health.

The chain links TRBV3-1 to TRBJ2-7; 7 bases are a match to TRBD1. The CDR3 covers 16 residues. The V and J ends lost 5 bases and 2 bases, in that order; junction bases with no gene match: 12. Germline assignment: CDR1 LGHDT and CDR2 YNNKEL (reference sequence). The CDR3 DNA sequence: TGTGCCAGCAGCTTTCGATTGCCGACAGGGACCTACGAGCAGTACTTC. Residues: CASSFRLPTGTYEQYF.

The rearrangement uses TRBV5-1 and TRBJ2-7; TRBD1 agrees at 7 bases. Germline values: CDR1 SGHRS, CDR2 YFSETQ. This CDR3 spans 15 amino acids. The ends lost 0 bases at V and 4 bases at J; junction bases unmatched: 7. CDR3 protein: CASSLVRQGFYEQYF. CDR3 in DNA: TGCGCCAGCAGCTTGGTTAGACAGGGATTTTACGAGCAGTACTTC.

J is TRBJ1-2 and V is TRBV7-9, with D hard to call. There are 15 residues in the CDR3. The V end lost 5 bases, the J end lost 2 bases, and 15 bases lay between the germline ends. Germline CDR1 and CDR2: SEHNR and FQNEAQ (reference sequence). The CDR3 DNA follows: TGTGCCAGCAGCCCTCGGGAGAATTCGAACTATGGCTACACCTTC. This translates into CASSPRENSNYGYTF.

This clonotype occurred a few times. V gene TRBV21-1 combines with J gene TRBJ2-1. TRBV21-1 corresponds to a pseudogene. This CDR3 is 16 amino acids long. The CDR3 loop reads CASSKFDPMTHNEQFF. The CDR3 nucleotides read TGTGCCAGCAGCAAATTCGACCCTATGACCCACAATGAGCAGTTCTTC.

The chain carries TRBV20-1 and TRBJ2-1; TRBD1 agrees at 7 bases. Germline lookup yields CDR1 DFQATT and CDR2 SNEGSKA (reference sequence). The V segment lost 3 bases and the J segment 8 bases; nucleotides outside the gene matches: 22. The length of the CDR3 is 18 residues. CDR3: CSASPPLLRDSLGYEQFF. The CDR3 nucleotides read TGCAGTGCTAGCCCTCCTCTTCTCAGGGACAGCCTAGGGTATGAGCAGTTCTTC.

This clonotype was observed a handful of times. The genes are TRBV10-3 and TRBJ2-3, with D tentatively TRBD2 (6 bases). This CDR3 is built from 15 residues. Germline CDR1 ENHRY, CDR2 SYGVKD. Trimming left V 7 bases short and J 4 bases short, with 18 bases between. The CDR3 reads CAITVAGKTSDTQYF. The CDR3, as DNA: TGTGCCATCACGGTGGCGGGAAAGACCTCAGATACGCAGTATTTT.

V is TRBV3-1 and J is TRBJ2-7; the match to TRBD2 covers 7 bases. The CDR3 sequence is 14 residues long. Germline assignment: CDR1 LGHDT and CDR2 YNNKEL (reference sequence). After removal of 4 bases from V and 4 bases from J, the junction contained 7 bases not matched to a gene. The DNA of the CDR3 is TGTGCCAGCAGCCGCCCGGGAGGACCTTACGAGCAGTACTTC. Amino acid sequence: CASSRPGGPYEQYF.

This clonotype was detected a few times. The V and J genes are TRBV3-1 and TRBJ1-1; D is ambiguous. Germline V gene data show CDR1 as LGHDT and CDR2 as YNNKEL (reference sequence). Trimming stripped 3 bases from V and 4 bases from J, with 15 bases between. This CDR3 is built from 15 residues. The CDR3 sequence is CASSQMITGSTEAFF. As DNA, the CDR3 is TGTGCCAGCAGCCAGATGATAACCGGGAGCACTGAAGCTTTCTTT.

This clonotype was counted between two and nine times. V and J are TRBV5-6 and TRBJ2-2, with TRBD2 identical over 9 bases. Germline V gene data show CDR1 as SGHDT and CDR2 as YYEEEE. This CDR3 contains 16 residues. With V trimmed by 0 bases and J by 3 bases, 3 bases remained unmatched. As DNA, the CDR3 is TGTGCCAGCAGCTTGGTGTTAGCGGGGGACACCGGGGAGCTGTTTTTT. Translation: CASSLVLAGDTGELFF.

The chain uses TRBV3-1 and TRBJ1-2; tentatively, D is TRBD1 (6 bases). Germline CDR1 LGHDT, CDR2 YNNKEL (reference sequence). V was clipped by 4 bases and J by 6 bases, with 12 bases between them. This CDR3 spans 13 amino acids. CDR3 sequence: CASSLRGANGYTF. The DNA of the CDR3 is TGTGCCAGCAGCCTACGGGGGGCGAATGGCTACACCTTC.